Included here is one T cell receptor beta chain sequence, with context. The target of this receptor is not known. This is a mouse receptor, so gene names and germline sequences are those of the mouse. Read sequence stops 4 residues before the CDR3 end, and the germline J gene provides the missing end. This entry belongs to a study of CD8+ T cells in alopecia areata (dated by TCRdb to 2016 to 2018). For the wider study: Skin from C3H/HeJ donors with spontaneous alopecia (roughly 6-13 months old) was grafted onto female C3H/HeJ recipients that were roughly 6-11 weeks old. To study T cell clonal expansion in alopecia areata, the researchers applied high-throughput TCRbeta sequencing to both the C3H/HeJ mouse model and human patients. Scalp tissue and sorted CD4+ and CD8+ peripheral blood T cells from patchy and totalis/universalis alopecia areata patients and from healthy controls were covered by human TCRbeta sequencing. Clonality in the scalp was compared among normal scalp (n=4), patchy alopecia areata scalp (n=8), and alopecia totalis/universalis scalp (n=8). The RNA source kit depended on sample type: the PAXgene miRNA kit for fixed scalp, the miRNeasy kit for PBMCs, and the RNeasy kit for mouse skin. TCRbeta CDR3 regions were amplified by immunoSEQ multiplex PCR with 35 Vbeta forward and 13 Jbeta reverse primers.

To prepare the library, the immunoSEQ multiplex PCR assay was applied. To provide template for TCR sequencing, every sample had RNA extracted and reverse transcribed into cDNA. SuperScript III was used to make first-strand cDNA, primed with a 2:1 mix of oligo-dT and random hexamers. A synthetic immune receptor repertoire was used to measure amplification bias, and any remaining bias was corrected computationally. Libraries were sequenced on Illumina HiSeq with 60 bp reads covering the CDR3, read from J toward V. The paper's processing steps were these. Raw reads were preprocessed for error removal, and CDR3 was defined according to IMGT conventions as running from the conserved cysteine to phenylalanine. Clonality was computed as 1 minus the Shannon entropy, with the entropy normalized by log2 of the number of productive unique TCRs. Whether scalp clones were CD4 or CD8 was inferred by matching scalp TCRbeta sequences against CD4 and CD8 repertoires sorted from blood. What TCRdb holds here is the immuneACCESS table cut down to in-frame rearrangements. Part of the clones is not present; checked against another copy, under half of the missing clones reflect an unresolved V gene, and the others are unexplained. V, J and clone size are taken as reported in that table, and D and trimming were inferred from the DNA itself. This sample includes about 110,000 clones, and none of them was observed just once. The ten largest account for around a fifth of the sample.

The research as a whole found: Scalp TCR repertoire analysis is complicated because resident alphabeta T cells in normal human skin are also sequenced, whereas mouse skin is dominated by gammadelta T cells. Shared TCR sequences between patients were less evident than in mice, which may be partly attributable to HLA diversity in the patient population. Lesional scalp, especially in alopecia totalis/universalis, showed higher clonality and more expanded CD8+ clones than normal scalp, suggesting antigenic drive.

The germline ends are 11 bases apart after V is trimmed by 4 bases and J by 3 bases. The germline V gene gives CDR1 as NNHDY and CDR2 as SYVADS. The CDR3, cysteine through phenylalanine, is 14 amino acids long. Sequencing covers 30 bases of the CDR3, shown here with the frame starting at base 1. This TCR derives from a C3H/HeJ mouse with alopecia areata. Mice belonging to this strain carry MHC haplotype H2-k. The sequence links TRBV13-3 to TRBJ2-1; the D gene is possibly TRBD1, with 6 bases matching. Sequencing used lesional skin. CDR3 DNA, as far as it was read: TGTGCCAGCAGTCTCGGACAGTTCTATGCT. Protein translation: CASSLGQFYA. The whole CDR3 region reads CASSLGQFYAEQFF.